This record looks at one T cell receptor beta chain sequence and its context. Assay: immunoSEQ multiplex PCR; the TCRdb copy retains only in-frame clones and omits some. The sample yields over 70,000 clones, 92% seen once. This specimen comes from a study of T cell changes during pregnancy in multiple sclerosis. V was clipped by 6 bases and J by 5 bases; unmatched bases: 5. CDR3 length equals 14 residues. Germline V gene sequence: CDR1 SEHNR, CDR2 FQNEAQ (reference sequence). The sequence was obtained from a female donor in good health, enrolled as a control in a pregnancy study. Specimen: peripheral blood, collected in the first trimester of pregnancy. The chain employs TRBV7-9 and TRBJ2-1; 9 nucleotides line up with TRBD2. DNA for the CDR3: TGTGCCAGCAGTGATAGCGGGAGACACAATGAGCAGTTCTTC. This encodes CASSDSGRHNEQFF.